The 14 T cell receptor beta chains presented below share a single source sample, sequenced in a study of T cells in Graves' hyperthyroidism and ophthalmopathy. Using RNA transcripts as the source, TCR beta CDR3 regions were amplified. A set of HTBI primers served as the primers for a first-round RT-PCR of the TCR CDR3. Each CDR3 protein is one row after TCRdb ran MiXCR on the multiplex PCR reads. The table records 550,000 to 650,000 distinct CDR3 sequences, about 15% of them present only once. Sequenced material: blood. These receptors were obtained from a woman in her twenties or thirties with Graves' hyperthyroidism that later progressed to Graves' ophthalmopathy.

This clonotype was recorded at least ten times. CDR3 nucleotide sequence: TGTGCCAGCACCCCAGGGTTCGAGGCATCCGGGGCCAACGTCCTGACTTTC. It encodes CASTPGFEASGANVLTF. This sequence joins TRBV12-3 or TRBV12-4 and TRBJ2-6; D perhaps matches TRBD1 (5 bases). The V end lost 7 bases, the J end lost 4 bases, and 20 bases lay between the germline ends. The CDR3 runs to 17 residues.

The chain carries TRBV4-3 and TRBJ2-2; D remains unclear. Deletions cut 0 bases from V and 6 bases from J, with 14 bases between. Germline CDR1 LGHNA, CDR2 YSLEER. This CDR3 has 16 amino acids. DNA of the CDR3: TGCGCCAGCAGCCAAGATCTGGGCTGGGCGGCCGGGGAGCTGTTTTTT. Its translation is CASSQDLGWAAGELFF.

This clonotype occurred many times. The chain has TRBV28 and TRBJ1-5; 7 nucleotides line up with TRBD1. The V gene's germline CDR1 is MDHEN and CDR2 SYDVKM. Losses at the gene ends were 5 bases for V and 6 bases for J; bases not matched to a gene: 10. The CDR3 contains 15 residues. CDR3 sequence (DNA): TGTGCCAGCAGTACGCCGACAGGGTTAACTCAGCCCCAGCATTTT. It translates to CASSTPTGLTQPQHF. The full variable domain, in which reference TRBV28 and TRBJ1-5 provide the parts outside the CDR3, is DVKVTQSSRYLVKRTGEKVFLECVQDMDHENMFWYRQDPGLGLRLIYFSYDVKMKEKGDIPEGYSVSREKKERFSLILESASTNQTSMYLCASSTPTGLTQPQHFGDGTRLSIL.

This chain links TRBV3-1 with TRBJ1-4; TRBD1 matches at 10 bases. After removal of 1 base from V and 7 bases from J, the junction contained 3 bases not matched to a gene. Germline V gene lookup returns CDR1 LGHDT and CDR2 YNNKEL (reference sequence). This CDR3 comprises 15 residues. CDR3 nucleotide sequence: TGTGCCAGCAGCCAAGTTGGGACAGGGGTTGAAAAACTGTTTTTT. Amino acids: CASSQVGTGVEKLFF.

The chain links TRBV3-1 to TRBJ1-1, with D perhaps TRBD1 (5 bases). The ends were cut back, 4 bases at V and 5 bases at J, with 20 bases in the middle. The CDR3 loop spans 16 amino acids. The V gene's germline CDR1 is LGHDT and CDR2 YNNKEL (reference sequence). The CDR3 here is CASSPPRGFRNTEAFF. Here the CDR3 DNA reads TGTGCCAGCAGCCCCCCCCGGGGCTTTCGAAATACTGAAGCTTTCTTT.

The rearrangement links TRBV20-1 to TRBJ2-5; D is perhaps TRBD2 (6 bases). Germline values: CDR1 DFQATT, CDR2 SNEGSKA (reference sequence). CDR3 size: 13 residues. Trimming left V 1 base short and J 13 bases short, with 19 bases between. DNA for the CDR3: TGCAGTGCTAGAGGAGGTGGGACTTATAAAACGTACTTC. It translates to CSARGGGTYKTYF.

At least ten counts were recorded for this clonotype. The CDR3 nucleotides read TGTGCCAGCAGAGGAACGAGCGAGCAGTACTTC. It specifies CASRGTSEQYF. The chain uses TRBV12-3 or TRBV12-4 and TRBJ2-7; D gene ambiguous. The V end lost 6 bases, the J end lost 6 bases, and 9 bases lay between the germline ends. The length of the CDR3 is 11 residues.

The sample holds many counts of this clonotype. The V call is TRBV7-2, the J call TRBJ2-2; 7 bases align to TRBD2. CDR3 length equals 13 residues. V lost 5 bases and J lost 6; bases outside the gene matches: 3. In germline, CDR1 is SGHTA, CDR2 FQGNSA. The CDR3, as DNA: TGTGCCAGCAGCCCGGGGGGATCCGGGGAGCTGTTTTTT. Protein product: CASSPGGSGELFF. The entire variable domain, with the rest obtained from reference TRBV7-2 and TRBJ2-2, is as follows: GAGVSQSPSNKVTEKGKDVELRCDPISGHTALYWYRQSLGQGLEFLIYFQGNSAPDKSGLPSDRFSAERTGGSVSTLTIQRTQQEDSAVYLCASSPGGSGELFFGEGSRLTVL.

This clonotype was detected only a few times. The CDR3 nucleotides are TGTGCCAGCAGTTCCAGGGGCGGTGGTGAAAAACTGTTTTTT. It specifies CASSSRGGGEKLFF. The chain uses TRBV7-2 and TRBJ1-4; D might be TRBD1 (6 bases). Germline CDR1 SGHTA, CDR2 FQGNSA. This CDR3 is built from 14 residues. The ends were cut back, 6 bases at V and 7 bases at J, with 15 bases in the middle.

This clonotype has at least ten counts. This chain connects TRBV28 to TRBJ2-5; TRBD2 might be the D (6 bases). Germline CDR1 and CDR2: MDHEN and SYDVKM. V lost 5 bases to trimming and J lost 4 bases, with 14 bases between them. The CDR3 spans 14 residues. The CDR3, as DNA: TGTGCCAGCAGTCCCGGGGGAGGAATAGAGACCCAGTACTTC. Its translation: CASSPGGGIETQYF.

The table lists this clonotype with many counts. CDR3 sequence reads: CASRGGPDHEQYF. DNA for the CDR3: TGTGCCAGCAGGGGAGGGCCTGACCACGAGCAGTACTTC. The chain is built from TRBV12-3 or TRBV12-4 and TRBJ2-7; 7 bases fit TRBD2. The CDR3 is 13 residues long. V shed 6 bases, J shed 5 bases, and the junction held 7 bases outside the gene matches.

This clonotype has only a few counts. The chain recombines TRBV5-1 with TRBJ2-5; 9 nucleotides line up with TRBD2. Germline V gene sequence: CDR1 SGHRS, CDR2 YFSETQ. CDR3 size: 16 residues. V lost 4 bases and J lost 0; bases outside the gene matches: 7. The CDR3 sequence: CASSSRLAVYQETQYF. The DNA for the CDR3 is TGCGCCAGCAGCAGCAGACTAGCGGTGTACCAAGAGACCCAGTACTTC.

The sample holds one count of this clonotype. The V call is TRBV2, the J call TRBJ2-7; TRBD1 matches at 10 bases. V dropped 5 bases and J dropped 5; count of bases not matched to a gene: 6. Germline CDR1 and CDR2: SNHLY and FYNNEI. There are 14 residues in the CDR3. CDR3 in amino acids: CASSPGQGNNEQYF. Here the CDR3 DNA reads TGTGCCAGCAGTCCGGGACAGGGGAACAACGAGCAGTACTTC.

CDR3 sequence reads: CASVKGNNQPQHF. In nucleotides, the CDR3 is TGTGCTAGTGTCAAGGGGAACAATCAGCCCCAGCATTTT. This chain connects TRBV12-5 to TRBJ1-5; D perhaps matches TRBD1 (5 bases). CDR3 length: 13 residues. With 7 bases removed from V and 3 bases from J, the gap between germline ends came to 10 bases. Germline V lookup: CDR1 LGHNT, CDR2 FRNRAP.